Detailed here is one TCR beta chain. This clonotype was detected a few times. Its antigen specificity is not known. Relative to the germline gene, one junction end is altered; a read error may explain this. The data are from a study of blood T cells in healthy people across ages (dated by TCRdb to about 2015). Broadly, across the study: In model experiments, template switching captured roughly one uniquely barcoded TCR beta cDNA molecule for every two T cells. The study measured age-related changes in TCR beta repertoire diversity using deep sequencing normalized with unique cDNA molecular identifiers. The donors were split into four age groups: young (average around 16 years), middle-aged (39), aged (about 62) and long-lived (approximately 89). To avoid experimental bias, donors of different ages were distributed randomly across sequencing lanes. For two donors (one aged 18 to 30 and one aged 80 or older), the study analyzed two additional independent replicas of 1 million unique cDNA reads from the same blood draw. Broad study findings and their caveats: Because the CMV infection status of the donors was unknown, age-related changes in expanded clonotypes may potentially have been confounded. Estimates of total diversity based on one million sequenced T cells were considered lower bounds and underestimates. The long-lived group showed more naive CD4+ T cells, fewer expanded clones and increased TCR diversity than the aged group, suggesting age selection. Observed TCR beta diversity per million T cells fell roughly linearly with age, and a significant reduction was already apparent by age around 40. A strong correlation was found between observed TCR beta diversity and the percentage of naive T cells measured by flow cytometry. Bulk unsorted PBMC profiling prevented conclusive comparison of naive and antigen-experienced compartments.

Library preparation employed 5' RACE. The reads were generated on an Illumina HiSeq 2500. A second PCR of 7 to 11 cycles was performed with a sample-barcoded 5' primer and a J-beta primer mix. Each TCR beta cDNA molecule received a unique molecular identifier from a template-switch 5' adaptor carrying 12 random nucleotides. Each sample yielded at least 2.5 million CDR3-containing paired-end reads. First-strand cDNA synthesis was performed from all RNA using the Mint cDNA synthesis kit, with priming by a TRBC-specific oligonucleotide. Following uracil-DNA glycosylase treatment, a first 18-cycle PCR with universal primers M1SS and BC2_uni_R was performed on all cDNA. As for the authors' bioinformatics: Each sample was normalized by randomly selecting 1 million high-quality reads, each carrying a distinct molecular identifier. Instead of being binned into consensus sequences, reads that shared molecular identifiers were thrown out. MiTCR, run with a Q25 quality threshold and the strictest error-elimination algorithm, handled CDR3 identification, clonotype clustering and error correction. Lower-bound total TCR beta diversity was estimated with a nonparametric unseen species model using Euler transformation. The raw public reads went through TCRdb reprocessing: fastp at Q25, MiXCR clone calling, in-frame beta chains kept. Rows are unified per CDR3 protein, each entry keeping the most common DNA and genes. TCRdb, rather than the study authors, made the V and J calls. This sample holds 1 million to 1.2 million distinct CDR3 sequences; around two fifths were observed only once. Roughly 13% of the sample lies in the top ten.

Systemically healthy Caucasian individuals from Russia, some 40 in total and aged about 6 to 90 years, were included as donors. Each donor gave around 9.8 milliliters of peripheral blood, collected into EDTA-treated Vacutainer tubes. PBMCs were isolated by Ficoll-Paque density-gradient centrifugation, with at least 7 million obtained per sample. Trizol reagent was used to extract total RNA from PBMCs, with at least 5 micrograms per sample. The percentages of naive CD45RAhigh/CD27high T cells were determined by flow cytometry on a PBMC aliquot from every donor. The cysteine opens and the phenylalanine closes a CDR3 of 15 amino acids. Only CDR3 DNA is held: 45 bases, read in frame from base 1. CDR1 and CDR2, looked up from the germline V gene, are SQVTM and ANQGSEA.

The sequencing sample was made of blood. Recombination joined TRBV29-1 with TRBJ2-5; 9 bases in the middle match TRBD1. The receptor was derived from a man younger than 35 in good health. The DNA sequence is as follows: TGCAGCGTAGAAGGGACAGGGAAACATCAAGAGACCCAGTACTTC. This is translated as CSVEGTGKHQETQYF. Joined to the reference TRBV29-1 and TRBJ2-5 proteins, this CDR3 gives the full variable domain: SAVISQKPSRDICQRGTSLTIQCQVDSQVTMMFWYRQQPGQSLTLIATANQGSEATYESGFVIDKFPISRPNLTFSTLTVSNMSPEDSSIYLCSVEGTGKHQETQYFGPGTRLLVL.